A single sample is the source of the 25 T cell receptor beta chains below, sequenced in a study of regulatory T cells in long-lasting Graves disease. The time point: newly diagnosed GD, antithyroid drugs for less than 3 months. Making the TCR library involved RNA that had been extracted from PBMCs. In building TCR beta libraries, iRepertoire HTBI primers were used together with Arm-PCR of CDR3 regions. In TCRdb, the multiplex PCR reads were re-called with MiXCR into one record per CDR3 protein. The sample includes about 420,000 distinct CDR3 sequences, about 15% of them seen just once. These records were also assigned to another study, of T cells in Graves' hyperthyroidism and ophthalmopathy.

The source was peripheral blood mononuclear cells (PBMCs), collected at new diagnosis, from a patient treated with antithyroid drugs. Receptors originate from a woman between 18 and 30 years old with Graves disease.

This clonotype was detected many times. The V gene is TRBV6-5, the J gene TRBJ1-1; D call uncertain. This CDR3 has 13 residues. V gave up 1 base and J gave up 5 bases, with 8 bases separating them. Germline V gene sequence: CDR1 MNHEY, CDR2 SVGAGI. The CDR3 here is CASSYYGRTEAFF. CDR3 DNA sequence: TGTGCCAGCAGTTACTATGGGAGAACTGAAGCTTTCTTT.

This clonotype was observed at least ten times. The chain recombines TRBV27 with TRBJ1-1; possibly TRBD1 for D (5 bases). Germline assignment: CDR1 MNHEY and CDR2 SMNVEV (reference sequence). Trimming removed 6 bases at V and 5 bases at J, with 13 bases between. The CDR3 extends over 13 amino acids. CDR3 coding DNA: TGTGCCAGCAGCCCCTTGGGGCAGACTGAAGCTTTCTTT. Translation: CASSPLGQTEAFF.

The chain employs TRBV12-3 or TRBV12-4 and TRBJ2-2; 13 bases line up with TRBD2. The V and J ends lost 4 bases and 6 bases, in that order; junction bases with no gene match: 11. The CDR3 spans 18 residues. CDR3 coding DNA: TGTGCCAGCAGTTCCGGGATCCGACTAGCGGGAGGCCCCGGGGAGCTGTTTTTT. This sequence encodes CASSSGIRLAGGPGELFF.

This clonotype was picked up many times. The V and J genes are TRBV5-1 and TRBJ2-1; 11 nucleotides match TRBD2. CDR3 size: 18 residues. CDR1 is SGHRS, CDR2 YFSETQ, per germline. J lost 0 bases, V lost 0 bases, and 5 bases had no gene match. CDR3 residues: CASSLGTSGRSSYNEQFF. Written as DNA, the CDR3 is TGCGCCAGCAGCTTGGGGACTAGCGGGCGGAGCTCCTACAATGAGCAGTTCTTC.

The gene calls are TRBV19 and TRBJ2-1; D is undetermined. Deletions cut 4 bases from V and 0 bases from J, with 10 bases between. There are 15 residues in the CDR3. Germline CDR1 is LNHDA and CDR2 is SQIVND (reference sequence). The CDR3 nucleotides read TGTGCCAGTAGTAGTCCGGAGAGCTCCTACAATGAGCAGTTCTTC. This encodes CASSSPESSYNEQFF.

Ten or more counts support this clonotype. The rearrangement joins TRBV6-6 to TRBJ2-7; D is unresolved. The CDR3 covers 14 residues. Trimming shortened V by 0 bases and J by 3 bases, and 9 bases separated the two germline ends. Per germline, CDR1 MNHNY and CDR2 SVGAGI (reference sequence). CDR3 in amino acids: CASSYSGSFYEQYF. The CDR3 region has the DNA TGTGCCAGCAGTTACTCGGGTAGCTTCTACGAGCAGTACTTC.

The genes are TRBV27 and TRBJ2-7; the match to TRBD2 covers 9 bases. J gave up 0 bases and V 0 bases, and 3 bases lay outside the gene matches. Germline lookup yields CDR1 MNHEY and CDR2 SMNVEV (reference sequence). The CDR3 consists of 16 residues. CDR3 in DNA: TGTGCCAGCAGTTTATCCAGTAGCGGGAGCTCCTACGAGCAGTACTTC. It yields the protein CASSLSSSGSSYEQYF.

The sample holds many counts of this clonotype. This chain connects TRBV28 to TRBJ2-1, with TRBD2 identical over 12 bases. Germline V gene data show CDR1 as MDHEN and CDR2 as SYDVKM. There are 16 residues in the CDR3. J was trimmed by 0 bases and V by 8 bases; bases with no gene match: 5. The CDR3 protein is CASVASGRASYNEQFF. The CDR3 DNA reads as TGTGCCAGCGTCGCTAGCGGGAGGGCCTCCTACAATGAGCAGTTCTTC.

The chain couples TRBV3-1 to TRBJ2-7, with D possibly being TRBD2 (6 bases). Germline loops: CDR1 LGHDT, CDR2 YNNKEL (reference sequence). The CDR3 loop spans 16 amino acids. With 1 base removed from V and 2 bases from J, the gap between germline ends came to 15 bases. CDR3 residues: CASSQVYRENTYEQYF. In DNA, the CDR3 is TGTGCCAGCAGCCAAGTATACCGGGAGAACACCTACGAGCAGTACTTC.

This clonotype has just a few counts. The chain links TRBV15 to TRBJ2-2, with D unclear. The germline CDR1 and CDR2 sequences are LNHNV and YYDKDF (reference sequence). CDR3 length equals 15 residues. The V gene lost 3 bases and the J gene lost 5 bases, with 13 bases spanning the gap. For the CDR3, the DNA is TGTGCCACCAGCAGTGGTACAGCTTTTACCGGGGAGCTGTTTTTT. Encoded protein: CATSSGTAFTGELFF.

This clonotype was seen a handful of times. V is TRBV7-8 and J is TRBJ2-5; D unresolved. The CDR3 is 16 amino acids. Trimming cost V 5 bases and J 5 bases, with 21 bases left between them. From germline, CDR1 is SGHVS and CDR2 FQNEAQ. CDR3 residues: CASSHSAMTLSETQYF. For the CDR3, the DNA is TGTGCCAGCAGCCATTCAGCGATGACCCTCTCGGAGACCCAGTACTTC. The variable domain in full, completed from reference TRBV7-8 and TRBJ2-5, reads GAGVSQSPRYKVAKRGQDVALRCDPISGHVSLFWYQQALGQGPEFLTYFQNEAQLDKSGLPSDRFFAERPEGSVSTLKIQRTQQEDSAVYLCASSHSAMTLSETQYFGPGTRLLVL.

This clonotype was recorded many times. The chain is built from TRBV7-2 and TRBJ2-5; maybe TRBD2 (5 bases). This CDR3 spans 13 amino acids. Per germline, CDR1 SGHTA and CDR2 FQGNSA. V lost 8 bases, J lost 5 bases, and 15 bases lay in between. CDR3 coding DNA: TGTGCCAGCTCTAGCCGGGATTCGGAGACCCAGTACTTC. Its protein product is CASSSRDSETQYF.

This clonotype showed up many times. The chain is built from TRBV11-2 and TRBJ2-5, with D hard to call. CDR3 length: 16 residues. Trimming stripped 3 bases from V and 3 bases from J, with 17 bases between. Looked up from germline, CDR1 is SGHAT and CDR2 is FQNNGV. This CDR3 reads CASSLDRQNNKETQYF. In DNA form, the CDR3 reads TGTGCCAGCAGCTTGGATCGGCAGAATAACAAAGAGACCCAGTACTTC.

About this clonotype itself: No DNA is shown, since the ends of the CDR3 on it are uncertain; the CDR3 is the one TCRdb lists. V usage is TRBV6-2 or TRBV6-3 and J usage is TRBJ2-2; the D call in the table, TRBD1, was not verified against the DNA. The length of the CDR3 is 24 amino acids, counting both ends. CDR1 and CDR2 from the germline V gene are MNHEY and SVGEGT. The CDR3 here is CASSYSDRDPYEQYFGPDTGELFF.

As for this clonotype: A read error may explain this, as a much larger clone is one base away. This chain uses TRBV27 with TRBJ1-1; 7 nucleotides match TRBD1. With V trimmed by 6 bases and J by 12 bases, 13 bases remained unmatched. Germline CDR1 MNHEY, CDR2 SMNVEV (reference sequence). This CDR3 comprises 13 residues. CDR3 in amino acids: CASSPGQALVTFF. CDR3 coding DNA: TGTGCCAGCAGCCCAGGACAGGCCTTGGTGACTTTCTTT.

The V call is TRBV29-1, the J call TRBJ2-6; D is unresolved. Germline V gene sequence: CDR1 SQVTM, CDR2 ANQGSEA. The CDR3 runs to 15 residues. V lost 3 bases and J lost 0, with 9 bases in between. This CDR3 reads CSVDDVDSGANVLTF. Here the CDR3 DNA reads TGCAGCGTTGACGACGTTGACTCTGGGGCCAACGTCCTGACTTTC. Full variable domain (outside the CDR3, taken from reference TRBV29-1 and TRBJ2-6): SAVISQKPSRDICQRGTSLTIQCQVDSQVTMMFWYRQQPGQSLTLIATANQGSEATYESGFVIDKFPISRPNLTFSTLTVSNMSPEDSSIYLCSVDDVDSGANVLTFGAGSRLTVL.

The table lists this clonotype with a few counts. In nucleotides, the CDR3 is TGTGCCAGCAGTGTAAGGGGACAGGGACGGTATGGCTACACCTTC. The encoded protein is CASSVRGQGRYGYTF. The gene calls are TRBV28 and TRBJ1-2, with 9 bases identical to TRBD1. CDR3 length: 15 residues. CDR1 and CDR2 from the germline V gene are MDHEN and SYDVKM. J was trimmed by 5 bases and V by 5 bases; bases with no gene match: 9.

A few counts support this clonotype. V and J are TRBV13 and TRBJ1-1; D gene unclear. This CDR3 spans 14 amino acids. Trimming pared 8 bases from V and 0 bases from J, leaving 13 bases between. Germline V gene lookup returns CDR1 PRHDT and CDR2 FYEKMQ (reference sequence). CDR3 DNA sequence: TGTGCCAGCGAATCCGGGCGTTTGAACACTGAAGCTTTCTTT. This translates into CASESGRLNTEAFF.

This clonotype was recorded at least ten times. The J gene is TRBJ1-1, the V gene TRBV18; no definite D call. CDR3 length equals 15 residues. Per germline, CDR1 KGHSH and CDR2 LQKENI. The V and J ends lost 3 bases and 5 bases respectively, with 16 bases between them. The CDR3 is CASSPRGTGWTEAFF. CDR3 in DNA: TGTGCCAGCTCACCCCGGGGAACCGGGTGGACTGAAGCTTTCTTT.

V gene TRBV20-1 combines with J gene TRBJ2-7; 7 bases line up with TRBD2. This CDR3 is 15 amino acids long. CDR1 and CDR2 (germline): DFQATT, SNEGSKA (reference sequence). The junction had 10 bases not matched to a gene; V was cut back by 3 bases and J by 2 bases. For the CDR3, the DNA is TGCAGTGCTAGGGGAAACTGGGGGGGGACCTACGAGCAGTACTTC. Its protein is CSARGNWGGTYEQYF.

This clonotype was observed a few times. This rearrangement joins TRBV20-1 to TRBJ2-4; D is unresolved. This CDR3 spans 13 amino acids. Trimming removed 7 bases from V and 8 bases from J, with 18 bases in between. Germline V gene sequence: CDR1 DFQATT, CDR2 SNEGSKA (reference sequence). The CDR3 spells CSVRRGSSYIQYF. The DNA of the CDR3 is TGCAGTGTCCGGCGCGGCAGCTCCTACATTCAGTACTTC.

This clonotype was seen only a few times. The CDR3 DNA sequence: TGTGCCACCATGGGACTAGCAGCGACCGGGGAGCTGTTTTTT. It translates to CATMGLAATGELFF. The chain couples TRBV24-1 to TRBJ2-2, with 9 bases fitting TRBD2. J lost 5 bases, V lost 8 bases, and 5 bases had no gene match. Germline V gives CDR1 KGHDR, CDR2 SFDVKD. The CDR3 totals 14 residues.

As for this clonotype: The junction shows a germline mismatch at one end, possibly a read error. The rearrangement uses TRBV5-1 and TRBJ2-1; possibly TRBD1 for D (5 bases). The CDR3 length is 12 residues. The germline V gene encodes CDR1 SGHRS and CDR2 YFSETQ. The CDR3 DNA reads TGCGCCGGCAGCTTGGAAGGGGCTCGAGGGTTCTTC. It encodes CAGSLEGARGFF. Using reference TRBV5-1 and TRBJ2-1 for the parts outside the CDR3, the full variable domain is KAGVTQTPRYLIKTRGQQVTLSCSPISGHRSVSWYQQTPGQGLQFLFEYFSETQRNKGNFPGRFSGRQFSNSRSEMNVSTLELGDSALYLCAGSLEGARGFFGPGTRLTVL.

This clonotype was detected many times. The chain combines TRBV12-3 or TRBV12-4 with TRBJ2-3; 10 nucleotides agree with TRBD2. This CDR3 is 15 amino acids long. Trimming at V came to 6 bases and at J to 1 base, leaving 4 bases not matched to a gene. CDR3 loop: CASRKAGGRTDTQYF. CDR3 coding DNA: TGTGCCAGCAGGAAAGCGGGAGGGCGCACAGATACGCAGTATTTT.

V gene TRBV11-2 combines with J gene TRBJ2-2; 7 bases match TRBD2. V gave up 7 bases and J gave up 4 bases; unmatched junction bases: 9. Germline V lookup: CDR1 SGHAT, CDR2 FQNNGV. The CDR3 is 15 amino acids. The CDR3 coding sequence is TGTGCCAGCACGGCGGGAGTAGTAGCCACCGGGGAGCTGTTTTTT. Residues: CASTAGVVATGELFF.